This T cell receptor beta chain was captured in a study of T cells after yellow fever vaccination (dated by TCRdb to about 2019). About the study as a whole: Libraries from fractions with low cell numbers were prepared with the SMART-Seq v4 Ultra Low Input RNA kit. To follow T-cell clones before and after both primary and booster YFV17D yellow fever vaccination, bulk TCR alpha and beta repertoires underwent longitudinal sequencing. Blood was collected at multiple timepoints before and after primary and secondary immunization, and bulk PBMC replicates and cell subsets were isolated. Two healthy male donors made up the cohort, one aged 18 to 29 years and the other aged 30 to 39 years.

V drops 3 bases and J drops 3 bases, leaving 11 bases in between. The CDR3 contains 14 residues, cysteine and phenylalanine counted. This entry keeps only the CDR3 DNA: 42 bases, framed from base 1. For CDR1 and CDR2, the germline V gene (reference sequence) lists LNHDA and SQIVND. The reads were generated on an Illumina NovaSeq 6000. TCR cDNA was synthesized by 5'RACE template switching, which introduced a universal primer site and unique molecular identifiers. Priming of cDNA synthesis was performed from both the TCR alpha and TCR beta constant segments. Library amplification used two PCR steps, and the second PCR step added sample barcodes and sequencing adapters. Sequencing of libraries was performed on Illumina HiSeq 2500 (2x100 bp) or NovaSeq (2x150 bp). The authors' analysis ran thus. MIGEC was used to demultiplex reads and collapse the reads into UMI consensus sequences, and MiXCR was used for V(D)J alignment. Using edgeR on replicate PBMC samples, clonotypes were called vaccine-responding if FDR was below 0.01 and the log2 fold change was above 5 up to day 15. Each bulk clonotype received a CD4 or CD8 identity based on whether the sequenced CD4 or CD8 repertoire contained that clonotype at higher abundance. TCRdb reprocessing: public reads trimmed at Q25 with fastp, clones called with MiXCR, in-frame beta chains kept. Entries that share a CDR3 protein sequence are merged under the most common genes and DNA. The V and J calls shown here were made by TCRdb, not taken from the authors' results. Recorded for this sample are some 250,000 distinct CDR3 sequences; about 3.5% of them occurred a single time. The ten largest clones capture around 19% of the sample.

The treatment or condition label on this specimen signifies: live attenuated yellow fever vaccine strain. At each blood-draw timepoint, two biological replicates of bulk PBMCs were collected. A standard Ficoll-Paque protocol was used to isolate PBMCs from peripheral blood. TriZol was used to extract RNA from bulk PBMCs, from CD4 and CD8 fractions, and from dextramer-positive and dextramer-negative fractions. This clonotype showed up many times. Its antigen has not been determined. It has no much larger one-base neighbor in the sample; base qualities were not kept. What the work shows at the level of the full study, not this receptor alone: A small fraction of clonotypes appeared in both the CD4 and CD8 compartments, likely as a result of convergent recombination. Most clones expanded after primary vaccination were re-detected after the booster (about 96% of CD4 and approximately 89% of CD8), suggesting broad memory maintenance. Because abundant contaminating clonotypes from the bulk population could be contained in FACS-sorted repertoires, computational filtering was required. Compared with the primary T-cell response, the secondary T-cell response was weaker but faster, peaking on day 5 rather than day 15. Because the study included only a couple of donors, the extent to which the findings can be generalized is limited.

This receptor chain uses TRBV19 and TRBJ1-2; no D gene is confidently identified. The source of this sequence is a man aged 18 to 29 who received the YFV17D yellow fever vaccine. The sample here was PBMCs, taken 15 days after the yellow fever booster vaccination. CDR3 protein: CASSMDGQYYGYTF. At the DNA level, the sequence is TGTGCCAGTAGTATGGATGGTCAGTACTATGGCTACACCTTC.